This T cell receptor beta chain was documented in a study of cytomegalovirus exposure and HLA in healthy donors. It was with 60 Vbeta and 13 Jbeta primers that the PCR ran. Some clones are missing from TCRdb's copy, which holds only in-frame ones; the method was immunoSEQ multiplex PCR. The data contain some 200,000 clones, roughly 79% of them singletons. This clone came up a few times. The V gene lost 3 bases and the J gene lost 1 base, with 11 bases spanning the gap. The CDR3 runs to 15 residues. Germline V gives CDR1 SGHDT, CDR2 YYEEEE. The chain links TRBV5-6 to TRBJ1-3; D perhaps matches TRBD1 (5 bases). Input material: PBMCs. The receptor was isolated from a woman in her thirties or forties in good health and CMV-seronegative. CDR3: CASSSRTLSGNTIYF. CDR3 coding DNA: TGTGCCAGCAGCTCGAGGACATTGTCTGGAAACACCATATATTTT.